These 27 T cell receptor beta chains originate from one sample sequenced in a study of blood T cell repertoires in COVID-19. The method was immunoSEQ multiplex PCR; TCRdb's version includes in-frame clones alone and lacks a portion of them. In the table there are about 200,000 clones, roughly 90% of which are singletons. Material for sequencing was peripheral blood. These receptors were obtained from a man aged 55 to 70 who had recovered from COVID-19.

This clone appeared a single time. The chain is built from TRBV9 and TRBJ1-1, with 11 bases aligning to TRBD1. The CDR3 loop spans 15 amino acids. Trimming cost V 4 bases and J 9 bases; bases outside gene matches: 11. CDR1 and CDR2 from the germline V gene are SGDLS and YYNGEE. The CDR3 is CASSPSSGQGVKAFF. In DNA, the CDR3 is TGTGCCAGCAGCCCATCTTCGGGACAGGGGGTAAAAGCTTTCTTT.

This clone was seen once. Written as DNA, the CDR3 is TGTGCCAGCAGCCCTAGTGTCGGGAACGAGCAGTACTTC. Amino acids: CASSPSVGNEQYF. The chain combines TRBV7-8 with TRBJ2-7; D perhaps matches TRBD2 (5 bases). Trimming removed 5 bases at V and 5 bases at J, with 13 bases between. This CDR3 contains 13 residues. The germline CDR1 and CDR2 sequences are SGHVS and FQNEAQ. Variable domain in full (rest from reference TRBV7-8 and TRBJ2-7): GAGVSQSPRYKVAKRGQDVALRCDPISGHVSLFWYQQALGQGPEFLTYFQNEAQLDKSGLPSDRFFAERPEGSVSTLKIQRTQQEDSAVYLCASSPSVGNEQYFGPGTRLTVT.

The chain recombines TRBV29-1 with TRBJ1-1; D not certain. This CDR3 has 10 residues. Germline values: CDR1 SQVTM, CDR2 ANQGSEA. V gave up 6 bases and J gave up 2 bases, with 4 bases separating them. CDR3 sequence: CSVINTEAFF. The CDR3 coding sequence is TGCAGCGTAATAAACACTGAAGCTTTCTTT.

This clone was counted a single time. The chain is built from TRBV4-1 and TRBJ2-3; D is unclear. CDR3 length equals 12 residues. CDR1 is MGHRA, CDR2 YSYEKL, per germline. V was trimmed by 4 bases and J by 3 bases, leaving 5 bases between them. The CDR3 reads CASSPHTDTQYF. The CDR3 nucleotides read TGCGCCAGCAGCCCCCATACAGATACGCAGTATTTT.

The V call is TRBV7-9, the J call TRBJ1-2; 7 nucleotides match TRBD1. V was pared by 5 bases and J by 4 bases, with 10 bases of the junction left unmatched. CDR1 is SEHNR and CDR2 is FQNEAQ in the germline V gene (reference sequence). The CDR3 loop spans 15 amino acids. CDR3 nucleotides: TGTGCCAGCAGCCGCAGGGACAGTTCTCTCTATGGCTACACCTTC. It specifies CASSRRDSSLYGYTF.

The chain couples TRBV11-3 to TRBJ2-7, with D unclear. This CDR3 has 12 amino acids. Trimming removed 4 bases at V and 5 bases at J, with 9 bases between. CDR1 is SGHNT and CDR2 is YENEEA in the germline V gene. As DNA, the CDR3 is TGTGCCAGCAGCTCCGACAACAACGAGCAGTACTTC. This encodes CASSSDNNEQYF.

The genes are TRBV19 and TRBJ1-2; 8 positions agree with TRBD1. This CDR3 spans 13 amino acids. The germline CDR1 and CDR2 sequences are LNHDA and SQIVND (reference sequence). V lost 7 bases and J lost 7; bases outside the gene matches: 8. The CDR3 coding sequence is TGTGCCAGTACCCCAACAGGGGGAAGTGGCTACACCTTC. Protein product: CASTPTGGSGYTF.

CDR3 amino acids: CASKAGGSRTEAFF. Here the CDR3 DNA reads TGTGCCAGCAAAGCAGGGGGCTCTCGCACTGAAGCTTTCTTT. The chain couples TRBV6-5 to TRBJ1-1; 8 bases agree with TRBD1. The V gene's germline CDR1 is MNHEY and CDR2 SVGAGI. The CDR3 has 14 residues. J gave up 4 bases and V 7 bases, and 8 bases lay outside the gene matches.

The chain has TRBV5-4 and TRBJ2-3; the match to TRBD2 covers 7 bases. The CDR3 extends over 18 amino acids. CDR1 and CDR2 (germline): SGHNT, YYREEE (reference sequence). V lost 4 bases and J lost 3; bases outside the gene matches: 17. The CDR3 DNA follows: TGTGCCAGCAGCCCCCCTAGCGGAACGAACCGCTTAACAGATACGCAGTATTTT. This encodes CASSPPSGTNRLTDTQYF.

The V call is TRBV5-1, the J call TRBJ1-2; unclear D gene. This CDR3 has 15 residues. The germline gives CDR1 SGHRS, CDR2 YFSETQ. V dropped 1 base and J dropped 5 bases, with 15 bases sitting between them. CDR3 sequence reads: CASSLTAGLEYGYTF. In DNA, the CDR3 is TGCGCCAGCAGCTTGACCGCGGGGTTGGAGTATGGCTACACCTTC.

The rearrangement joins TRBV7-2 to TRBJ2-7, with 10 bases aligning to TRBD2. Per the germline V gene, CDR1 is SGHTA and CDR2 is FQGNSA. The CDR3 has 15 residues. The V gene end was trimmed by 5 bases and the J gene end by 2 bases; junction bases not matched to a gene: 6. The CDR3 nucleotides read TGTGCCAGCAGCCGGACTAGCGGACTTACCTACGAGCAGTACTTC. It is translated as CASSRTSGLTYEQYF.

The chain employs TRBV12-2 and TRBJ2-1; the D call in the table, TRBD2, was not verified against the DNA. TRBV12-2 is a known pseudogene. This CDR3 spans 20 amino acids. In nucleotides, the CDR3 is TGTGCAAGTCGCTTAGCGTGCGGCGGGGGCCTTGAGAGCTCCTACAATGAGCAGTTCTTC. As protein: CASRLACGGGLESSYNEQFF.

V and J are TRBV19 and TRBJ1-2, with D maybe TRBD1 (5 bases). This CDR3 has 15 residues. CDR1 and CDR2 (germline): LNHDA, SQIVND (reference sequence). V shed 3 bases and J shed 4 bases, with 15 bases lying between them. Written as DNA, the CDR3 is TGTGCCAGTAGTATGAGGTGGGGCAGGAGCTATGGCTACACCTTC. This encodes CASSMRWGRSYGYTF. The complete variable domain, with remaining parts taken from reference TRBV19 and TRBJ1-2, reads DGGITQSPKYLFRKEGQNVTLSCEQNLNHDAMYWYRQDPGQGLRLIYYSQIVNDFQKGDIAEGYSVSREKKESFPLTVTSAQKNPTAFYLCASSMRWGRSYGYTFGSGTRLTVV.

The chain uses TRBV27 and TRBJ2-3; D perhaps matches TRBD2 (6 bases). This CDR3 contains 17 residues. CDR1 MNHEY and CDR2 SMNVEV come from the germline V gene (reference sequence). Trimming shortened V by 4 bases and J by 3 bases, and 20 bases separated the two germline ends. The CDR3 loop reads CASSSIKTRLLTDTQYF. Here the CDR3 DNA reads TGTGCCAGCAGTTCAATAAAGACTAGACTCCTGACAGATACGCAGTATTTT.

The DNA for the CDR3 is TGTGCCAGCAGTCCCGCCGGGAGAGACGAGCAGTACTTC. It translates to CASSPAGRDEQYF. This sequence joins TRBV6-5 and TRBJ2-7, with a possible D match to TRBD2 (6 bases). CDR1 is MNHEY, CDR2 SVGAGI, per germline. V was shortened by 5 bases and J by 5 bases, with 13 bases between the two germline ends. The length of the CDR3 is 13 residues.

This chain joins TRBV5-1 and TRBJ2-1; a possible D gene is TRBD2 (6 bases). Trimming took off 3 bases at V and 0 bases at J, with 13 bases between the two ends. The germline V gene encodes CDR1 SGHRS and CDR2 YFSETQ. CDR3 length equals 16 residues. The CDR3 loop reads CASSSSGLSSYNEQFF. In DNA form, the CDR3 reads TGCGCCAGCAGCTCGAGCGGGTTGAGCTCCTACAATGAGCAGTTCTTC.

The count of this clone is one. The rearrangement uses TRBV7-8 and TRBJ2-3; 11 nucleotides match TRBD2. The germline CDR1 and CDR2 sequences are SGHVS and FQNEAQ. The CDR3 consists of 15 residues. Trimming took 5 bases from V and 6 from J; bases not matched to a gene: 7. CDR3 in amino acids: CASSRSGGAPDTQYF. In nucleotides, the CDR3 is TGTGCCAGCAGCCGTAGCGGGGGGGCCCCTGATACGCAGTATTTT.

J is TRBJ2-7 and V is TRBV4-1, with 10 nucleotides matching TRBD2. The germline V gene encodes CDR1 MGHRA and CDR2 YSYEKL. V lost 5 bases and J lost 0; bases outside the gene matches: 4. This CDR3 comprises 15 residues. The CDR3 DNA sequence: TGCGCCAGCAGCAAGCTAGCGGGGGTCTCCTACGAGCAGTACTTC. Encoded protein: CASSKLAGVSYEQYF.

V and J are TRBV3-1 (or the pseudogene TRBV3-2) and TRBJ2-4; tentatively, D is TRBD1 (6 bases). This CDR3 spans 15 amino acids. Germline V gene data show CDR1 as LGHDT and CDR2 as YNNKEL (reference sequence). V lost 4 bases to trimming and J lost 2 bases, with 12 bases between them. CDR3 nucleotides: TGTGCCAGCAGCCCCTACGGACAGACCAAAAACATTCAGTACTTC. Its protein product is CASSPYGQTKNIQYF.

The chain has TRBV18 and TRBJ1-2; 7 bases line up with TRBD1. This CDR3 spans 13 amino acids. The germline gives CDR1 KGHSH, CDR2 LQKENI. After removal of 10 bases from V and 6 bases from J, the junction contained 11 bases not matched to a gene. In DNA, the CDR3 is TGTGCCACCGTGGACAGGTTAAATGATGGCTACACCTTC. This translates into CATVDRLNDGYTF. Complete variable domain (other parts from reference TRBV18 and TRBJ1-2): NAGVMQNPRHLVRRRGQEARLRCSPMKGHSHVYWYRQLPEEGLKFMVYLQKENIIDESGMPKERFSAEFPKEGPSILRIQQVVRGDSAAYFCATVDRLNDGYTFGSGTRLTVV.

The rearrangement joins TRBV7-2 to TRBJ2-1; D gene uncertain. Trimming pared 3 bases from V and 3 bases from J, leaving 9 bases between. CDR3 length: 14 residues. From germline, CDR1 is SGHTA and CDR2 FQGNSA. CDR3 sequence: CASSFSTDYNEQFF. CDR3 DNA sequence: TGTGCCAGCAGCTTTTCCACAGACTACAATGAGCAGTTCTTC.

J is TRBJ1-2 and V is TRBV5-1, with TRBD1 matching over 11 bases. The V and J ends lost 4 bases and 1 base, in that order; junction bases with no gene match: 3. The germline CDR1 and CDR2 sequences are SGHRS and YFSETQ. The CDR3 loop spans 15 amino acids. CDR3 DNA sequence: TGCGCCAGCAGCCTGGGACAGGGGGGTAACTATGGCTACACCTTC. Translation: CASSLGQGGNYGYTF.

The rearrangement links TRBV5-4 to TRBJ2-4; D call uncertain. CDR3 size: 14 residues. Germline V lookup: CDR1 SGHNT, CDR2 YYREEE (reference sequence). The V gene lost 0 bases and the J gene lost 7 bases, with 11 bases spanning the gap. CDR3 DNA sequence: TGTGCCAGCAGCTTGGACTCCCGCGTGAACATTCAGTACTTC. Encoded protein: CASSLDSRVNIQYF.

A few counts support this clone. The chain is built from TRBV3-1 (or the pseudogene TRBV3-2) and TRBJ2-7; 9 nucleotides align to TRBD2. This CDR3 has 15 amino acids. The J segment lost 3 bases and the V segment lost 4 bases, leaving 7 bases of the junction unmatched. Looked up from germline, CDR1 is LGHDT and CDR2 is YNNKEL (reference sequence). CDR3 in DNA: TGTGCCAGCAGCCCGAGCGGGAGGACTCTCTACGAGCAGTACTTC. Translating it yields CASSPSGRTLYEQYF.

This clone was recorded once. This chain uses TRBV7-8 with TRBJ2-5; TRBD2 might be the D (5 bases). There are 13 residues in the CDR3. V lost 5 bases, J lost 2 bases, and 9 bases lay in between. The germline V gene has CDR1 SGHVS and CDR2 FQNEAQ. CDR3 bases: TGTGCCAGCAGCCTCGGGGTTCAAGAGACCCAGTACTTC. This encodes CASSLGVQETQYF. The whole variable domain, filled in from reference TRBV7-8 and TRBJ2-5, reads GAGVSQSPRYKVAKRGQDVALRCDPISGHVSLFWYQQALGQGPEFLTYFQNEAQLDKSGLPSDRFFAERPEGSVSTLKIQRTQQEDSAVYLCASSLGVQETQYFGPGTRLLVL.

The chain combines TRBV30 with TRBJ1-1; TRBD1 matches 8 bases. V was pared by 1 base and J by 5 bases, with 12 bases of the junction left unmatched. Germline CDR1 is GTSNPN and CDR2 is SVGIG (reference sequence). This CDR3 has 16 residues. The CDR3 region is CAWSGRPAGGITEAFF. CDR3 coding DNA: TGTGCCTGGAGTGGGCGTCCGGCAGGGGGCATTACTGAAGCTTTCTTT.

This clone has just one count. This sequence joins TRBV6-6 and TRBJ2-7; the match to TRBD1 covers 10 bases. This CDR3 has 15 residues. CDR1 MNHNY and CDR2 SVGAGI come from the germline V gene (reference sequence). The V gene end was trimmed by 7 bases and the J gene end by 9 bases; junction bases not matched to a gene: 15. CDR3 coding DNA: TGTGCCAGCACCGCGGAAGGGGGACAGGGGATTTCGCAGTACTTC. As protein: CASTAEGGQGISQYF.